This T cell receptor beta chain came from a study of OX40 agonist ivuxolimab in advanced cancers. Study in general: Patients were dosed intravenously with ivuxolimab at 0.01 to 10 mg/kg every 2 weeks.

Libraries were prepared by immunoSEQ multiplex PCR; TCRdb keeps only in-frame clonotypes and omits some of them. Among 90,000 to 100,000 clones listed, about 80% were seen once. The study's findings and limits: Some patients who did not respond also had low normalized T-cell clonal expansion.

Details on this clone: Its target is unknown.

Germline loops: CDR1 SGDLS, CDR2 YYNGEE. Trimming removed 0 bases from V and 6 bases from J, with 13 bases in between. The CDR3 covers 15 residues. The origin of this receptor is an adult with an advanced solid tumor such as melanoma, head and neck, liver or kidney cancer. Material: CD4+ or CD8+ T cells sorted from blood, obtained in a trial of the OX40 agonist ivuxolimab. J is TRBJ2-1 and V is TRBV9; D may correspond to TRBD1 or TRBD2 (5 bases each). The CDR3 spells CASSVATGTSNEQFF. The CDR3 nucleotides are TGTGCCAGCAGCGTAGCTACGGGGACCTCCAATGAGCAGTTCTTC.